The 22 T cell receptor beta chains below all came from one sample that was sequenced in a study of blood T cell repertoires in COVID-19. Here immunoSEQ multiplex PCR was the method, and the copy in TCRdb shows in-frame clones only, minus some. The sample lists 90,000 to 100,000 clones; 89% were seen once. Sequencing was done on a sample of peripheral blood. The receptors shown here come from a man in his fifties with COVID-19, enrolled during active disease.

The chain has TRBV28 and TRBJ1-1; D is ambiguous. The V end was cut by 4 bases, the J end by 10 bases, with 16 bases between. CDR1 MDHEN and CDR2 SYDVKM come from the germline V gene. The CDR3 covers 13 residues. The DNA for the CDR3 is TGTGCCAGCAGTTCGCCCCCAGTCCTGGCAGCTTTCTTT. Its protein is CASSSPPVLAAFF.

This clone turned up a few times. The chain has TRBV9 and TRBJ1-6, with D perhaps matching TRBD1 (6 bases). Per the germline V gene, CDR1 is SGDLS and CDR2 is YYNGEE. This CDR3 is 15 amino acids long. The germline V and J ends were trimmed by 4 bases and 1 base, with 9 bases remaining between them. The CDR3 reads CASSTGQSYNSPLHF. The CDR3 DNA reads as TGTGCCAGCAGCACCGGACAGTCCTATAATTCACCCCTCCACTTT.

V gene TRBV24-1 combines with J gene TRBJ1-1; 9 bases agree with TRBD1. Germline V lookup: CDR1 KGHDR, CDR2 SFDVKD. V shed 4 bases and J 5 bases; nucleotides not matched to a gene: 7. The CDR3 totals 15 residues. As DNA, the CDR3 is TGTGCCACCAGTGACCCCAAGACAGGGGGGACTGAAGCTTTCTTT. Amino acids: CATSDPKTGGTEAFF.

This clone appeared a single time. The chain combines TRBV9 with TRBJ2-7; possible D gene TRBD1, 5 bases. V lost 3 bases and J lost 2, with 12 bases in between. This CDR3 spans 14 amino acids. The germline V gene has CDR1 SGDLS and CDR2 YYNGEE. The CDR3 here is CASSAGHPTYEQYF. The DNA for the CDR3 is TGTGCCAGCAGCGCCGGACACCCGACCTACGAGCAGTACTTC. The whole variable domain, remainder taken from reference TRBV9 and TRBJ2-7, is DSGVTQTPKHLITATGQRVTLRCSPRSGDLSVYWYQQSLDQGLQFLIQYYNGEERAKGNILERFSAQQFPDLHSELNLSSLELGDSALYFCASSAGHPTYEQYFGPGTRLTVT.

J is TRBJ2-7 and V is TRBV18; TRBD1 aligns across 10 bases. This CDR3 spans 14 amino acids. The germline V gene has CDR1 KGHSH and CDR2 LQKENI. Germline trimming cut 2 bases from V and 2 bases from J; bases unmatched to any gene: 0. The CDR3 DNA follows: TGTGCCAGCTCACCAGGGACAGGGGCCTACGAGCAGTACTTC. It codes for CASSPGTGAYEQYF.

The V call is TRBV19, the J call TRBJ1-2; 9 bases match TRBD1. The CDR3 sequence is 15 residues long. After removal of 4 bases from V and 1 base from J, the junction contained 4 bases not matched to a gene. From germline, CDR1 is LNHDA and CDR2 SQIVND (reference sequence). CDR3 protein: CASSSDRGINYGYTF. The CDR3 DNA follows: TGTGCCAGTAGTAGCGACAGGGGGATTAACTATGGCTACACCTTC.

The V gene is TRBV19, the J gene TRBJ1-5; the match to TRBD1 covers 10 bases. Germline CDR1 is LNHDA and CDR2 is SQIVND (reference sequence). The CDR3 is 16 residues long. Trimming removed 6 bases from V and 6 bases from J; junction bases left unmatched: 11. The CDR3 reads CASRRGQGESGQPQHF. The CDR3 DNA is TGTGCCAGTAGACGAGGACAGGGGGAGTCTGGTCAGCCCCAGCATTTT.

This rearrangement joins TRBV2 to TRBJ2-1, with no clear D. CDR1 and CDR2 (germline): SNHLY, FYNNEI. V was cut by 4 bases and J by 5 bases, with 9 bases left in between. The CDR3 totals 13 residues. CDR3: CASSVGVNNEQFF. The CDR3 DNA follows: TGTGCCAGCAGTGTCGGAGTTAACAATGAGCAGTTCTTC.

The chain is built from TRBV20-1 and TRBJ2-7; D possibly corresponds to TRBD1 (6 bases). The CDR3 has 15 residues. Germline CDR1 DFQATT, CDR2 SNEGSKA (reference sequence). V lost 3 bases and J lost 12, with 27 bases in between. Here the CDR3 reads CSASGYGTLSIDTYF. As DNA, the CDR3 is TGCAGTGCTAGTGGGTACGGGACACTGTCTATTGACACGTACTTC.

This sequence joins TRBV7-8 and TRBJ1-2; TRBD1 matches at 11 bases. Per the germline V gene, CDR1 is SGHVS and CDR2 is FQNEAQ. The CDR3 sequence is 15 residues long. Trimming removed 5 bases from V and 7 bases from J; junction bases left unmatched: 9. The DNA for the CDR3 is TGTGCCAGCAGCCTGCACGTGGGACAGGGGGTTGGCTACACCTTC. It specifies CASSLHVGQGVGYTF.

The CDR3 nucleotides are TGCAGCGTTGTAGGGACAGGGAATGGCTACACCTTC. Amino acids: CSVVGTGNGYTF. This rearrangement joins TRBV29-1 to TRBJ1-2, with TRBD1 identical over 9 bases. The V and J ends lost 4 bases and 6 bases, in that order; junction bases with no gene match: 3. Per germline, CDR1 SQVTM and CDR2 ANQGSEA. CDR3 length equals 12 residues.

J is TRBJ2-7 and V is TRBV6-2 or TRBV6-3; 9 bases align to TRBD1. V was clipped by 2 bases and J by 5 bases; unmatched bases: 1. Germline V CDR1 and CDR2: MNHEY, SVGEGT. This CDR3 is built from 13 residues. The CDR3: CASSYRDRDEQYF. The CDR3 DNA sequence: TGTGCCAGCAGTTACCGGGACAGGGACGAGCAGTACTTC.

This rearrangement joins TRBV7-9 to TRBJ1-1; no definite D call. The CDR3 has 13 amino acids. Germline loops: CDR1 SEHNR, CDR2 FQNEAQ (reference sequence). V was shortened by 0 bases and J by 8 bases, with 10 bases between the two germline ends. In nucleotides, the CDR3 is TGTGCCAGCAGCTTAGCGCTAAGAGGGGAAGCTTTCTTT. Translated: CASSLALRGEAFF.

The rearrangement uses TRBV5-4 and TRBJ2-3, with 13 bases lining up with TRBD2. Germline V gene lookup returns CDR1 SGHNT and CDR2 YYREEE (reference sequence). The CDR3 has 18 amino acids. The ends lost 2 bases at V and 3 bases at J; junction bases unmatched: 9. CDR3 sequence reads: CASSFVLAGGPGTDTQYF. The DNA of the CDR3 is TGTGCCAGCAGCTTTGTACTAGCGGGGGGGCCCGGGACAGATACGCAGTATTTT.

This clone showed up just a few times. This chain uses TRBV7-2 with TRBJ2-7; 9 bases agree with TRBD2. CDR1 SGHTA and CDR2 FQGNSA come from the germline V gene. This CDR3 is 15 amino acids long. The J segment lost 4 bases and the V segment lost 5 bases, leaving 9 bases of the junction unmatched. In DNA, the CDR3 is TGTGCCAGCAGCCCCCGGGCTACTAGCGGGTACGAGCAGTACTTC. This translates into CASSPRATSGYEQYF.

This chain's CDR3 is CALIQGTNEKLFF. In DNA form, the CDR3 reads TGTGCCTTGATACAGGGAACTAATGAAAAACTGTTTTTT. The rearrangement joins TRBV30 to TRBJ1-4, with D possibly TRBD1 on 6 matching bases. Trimming cost V 7 bases and J 1 base, with 10 bases left between them. Germline values: CDR1 GTSNPN, CDR2 SVGIG (reference sequence). The CDR3 extends over 13 amino acids.

This CDR3 reads CASGTVNMMNTGELFF. The CDR3 region has the DNA TGTGCCAGCGGAACAGTTAACATGATGAACACCGGGGAGCTGTTTTTT. The rearrangement links TRBV7-2 to TRBJ2-2; D gene uncertain. This CDR3 is built from 16 residues. Germline CDR1 SGHTA, CDR2 FQGNSA. Trimming took off 8 bases at V and 1 base at J, with 17 bases between the two ends.

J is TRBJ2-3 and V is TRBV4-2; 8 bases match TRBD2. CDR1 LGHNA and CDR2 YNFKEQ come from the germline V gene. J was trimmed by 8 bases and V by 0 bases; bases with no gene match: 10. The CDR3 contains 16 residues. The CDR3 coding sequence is TGTGCCAGCAGCCAAGACCACTCGGGGGGGCAGAGTACGCAGTATTTT. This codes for CASSQDHSGGQSTQYF.

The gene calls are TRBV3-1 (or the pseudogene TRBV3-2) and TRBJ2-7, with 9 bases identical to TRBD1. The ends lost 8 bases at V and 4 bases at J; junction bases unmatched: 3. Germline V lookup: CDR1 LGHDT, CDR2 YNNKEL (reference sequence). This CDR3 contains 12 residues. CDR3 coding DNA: TGTGCCAGCGGGACAGGGTGGTACGAGCAGTACTTC. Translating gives CASGTGWYEQYF.

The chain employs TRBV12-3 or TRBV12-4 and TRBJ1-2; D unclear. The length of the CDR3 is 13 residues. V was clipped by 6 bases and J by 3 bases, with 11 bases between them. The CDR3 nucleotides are TGTGCCAGCAGCCCTCAAACAGACTATGGCTACACCTTC. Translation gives CASSPQTDYGYTF.

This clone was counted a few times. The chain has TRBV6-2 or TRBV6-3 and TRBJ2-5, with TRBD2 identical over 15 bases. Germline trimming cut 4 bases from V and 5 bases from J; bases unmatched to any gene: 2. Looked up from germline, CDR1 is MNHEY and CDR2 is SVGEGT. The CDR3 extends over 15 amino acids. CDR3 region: CASSWTSGGAETQYF. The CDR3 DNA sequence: TGTGCCAGCAGTTGGACTAGCGGGGGGGCGGAGACCCAGTACTTC.

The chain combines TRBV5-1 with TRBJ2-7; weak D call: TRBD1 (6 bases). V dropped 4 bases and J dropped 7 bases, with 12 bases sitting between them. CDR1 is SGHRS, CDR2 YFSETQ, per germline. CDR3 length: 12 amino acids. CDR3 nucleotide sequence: TGCGCCAGCAGCGTGACAGGTTATGAGCAGTACTTC. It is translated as CASSVTGYEQYF.